One and the same sample provided the 20 T cell receptor beta chains below, sequenced in a study of OX40 agonist ivuxolimab in advanced cancers. TCRdb's copy holds only in-frame clones and misses some; the assay was immunoSEQ multiplex PCR. The sample yields 79,000 or so clones, more than 80% seen once. The sample here was CD4+ or CD8+ T cells sorted from blood, taken in a trial of the OX40 agonist ivuxolimab. Receptor source: an adult with an advanced solid tumor such as melanoma, head and neck, liver or kidney cancer.

CDR3 sequence reads: CASTLTRAGYNEQFF. DNA for the CDR3: TGTGCCAGCACCCTAACGAGGGCCGGCTACAATGAGCAGTTCTTC. The chain carries TRBV6-6 and TRBJ2-1; tentative D call: TRBD2 (5 bases). Deletions cut 7 bases from V and 3 bases from J, with 16 bases between. The germline V gene has CDR1 MNHNY and CDR2 SVGAGI (reference sequence). The CDR3 covers 15 residues.

The rearrangement links TRBV11-2 to TRBJ2-7; 7 nucleotides match TRBD2. V dropped 5 bases and J dropped 7; count of bases not matched to a gene: 8. This CDR3 region has 13 residues. CDR1 is SGHAT, CDR2 FQNNGV, per germline. The CDR3 DNA follows: TGTGCCAGCAGCGCGACGGGGGGTTGGGAGCAGTACTTC. This codes for CASSATGGWEQYF.

This sequence joins TRBV4-1 and TRBJ2-2; a weak D match, TRBD1 (6 bases). The germline V and J ends were trimmed by 3 bases and 2 bases, with 10 bases remaining between them. This CDR3 has 15 residues. Per the germline V gene, CDR1 is MGHRA and CDR2 is YSYEKL. The CDR3 is CASSQPDRNTGELFF. The CDR3 DNA sequence: TGCGCCAGCAGCCAGCCGGACAGAAACACCGGGGAGCTGTTTTTT.

The table lists this clone with a count of one. The chain recombines TRBV18 with TRBJ2-7; 11 nucleotides align to TRBD2. Germline CDR1 KGHSH, CDR2 LQKENI. V was pared by 3 bases and J by 4 bases, with 11 bases of the junction left unmatched. The CDR3 loop spans 17 amino acids. Here the CDR3 reads CASSPRAGTSGLYEQYF. The CDR3 DNA sequence: TGTGCCAGCTCACCCCGGGCCGGGACTAGCGGCCTATACGAGCAGTACTTC. Drawing the rest from reference TRBV18 and TRBJ2-7, the complete variable domain is NAGVMQNPRHLVRRRGQEARLRCSPMKGHSHVYWYRQLPEEGLKFMVYLQKENIIDESGMPKERFSAEFPKEGPSILRIQQVVRGDSAAYFCASSPRAGTSGLYEQYFGPGTRLTVT.

CDR3 coding DNA: TGTGCCAGTAGTGGACGGCACGCGAACACCGGGGAGCTGTTTTTT. Amino acids: CASSGRHANTGELFF. The chain links TRBV19 to TRBJ2-2, with D unresolved. Trimming left V 5 bases short and J 0 bases short, with 10 bases between. The CDR3 is 15 amino acids. Per the germline V gene, CDR1 is LNHDA and CDR2 is SQIVND (reference sequence).

The rearrangement links TRBV6-5 to TRBJ2-5, with D hard to call. Per the germline V gene, CDR1 is MNHEY and CDR2 is SVGAGI. V was trimmed by 0 bases and J by 2 bases, leaving 10 bases between them. The CDR3 runs to 15 residues. CDR3 DNA sequence: TGTGCCAGCAGTTACTCGGAGACAATTCAAGAGACCCAGTACTTC. Protein: CASSYSETIQETQYF.

This clone was found once. DNA of the CDR3: TGTGCCTGGAGCGACAGCGCCTTCACCTACGAGCAGTACTTC. Protein: CAWSDSAFTYEQYF. J is TRBJ2-7 and V is TRBV30; D is possibly TRBD1 (5 bases). The CDR3 spans 14 residues. CDR1 and CDR2 from the germline V gene are GTSNPN and SVGIG (reference sequence). V gave up 3 bases and J gave up 2 bases, with 14 bases separating them.

The chain joins TRBV19 to TRBJ1-5; D is unclear. The ends were cut back, 5 bases at V and 0 bases at J, with 11 bases in the middle. The CDR3 extends over 15 amino acids. From germline, CDR1 is LNHDA and CDR2 SQIVND (reference sequence). Here the CDR3 reads CASSPAYNSNQPQHF. The CDR3 region has the DNA TGTGCCAGTAGTCCAGCCTACAATAGCAATCAGCCCCAGCATTTT.

V is TRBV18 and J is TRBJ1-2; D possibly corresponds to TRBD1 (6 bases). Germline CDR1 is KGHSH and CDR2 is LQKENI. The V and J ends lost 1 base and 2 bases respectively, with 8 bases between them. The CDR3 is made up of 14 amino acids. The chain's CDR3 is CASSPRGQNYGYTF. CDR3 nucleotide sequence: TGTGCCAGCTCACCACGTGGACAGAACTATGGCTACACCTTC.

This clone was recorded once. This chain links TRBV7-6 with TRBJ2-7; D is uncertain. The CDR3 has 18 residues. V was clipped by 0 bases and J by 0 bases, with 18 bases between them. Germline V gene sequence: CDR1 SGHVS, CDR2 FNYEAQ. The CDR3 coding sequence is TGTGCCAGCAGCTTAGCGCCCCAAATTGGGATAAGCTCCTACGAGCAGTACTTC. Translation: CASSLAPQIGISSYEQYF.

The gene calls are TRBV9 and TRBJ1-1; D is ambiguous. V shed 3 bases and J shed 6 bases, with 15 bases lying between them. This CDR3 comprises 14 residues. Germline V gene data show CDR1 as SGDLS and CDR2 as YYNGEE. The CDR3 region has the DNA TGTGCCAGCAGCGAGGACCCTTTTAGCGCTGAAGCTTTCTTT. Protein product: CASSEDPFSAEAFF.

This chain links TRBV2 with TRBJ2-5, with 11 bases fitting TRBD2. Germline trimming cut 5 bases from V and 5 bases from J; bases unmatched to any gene: 13. The CDR3 spans 17 residues. Germline V gene lookup returns CDR1 SNHLY and CDR2 FYNNEI. This CDR3 reads CASSPNPGLAVWETQYF. The CDR3, as DNA: TGTGCCAGCAGTCCAAATCCGGGACTAGCGGTGTGGGAGACCCAGTACTTC.

V usage is TRBV18 and J usage is TRBJ2-7; a weak D match, TRBD1 (5 bases). Trimming pared 3 bases from V and 3 bases from J, leaving 12 bases between. There are 14 residues in the CDR3. Looked up from germline, CDR1 is KGHSH and CDR2 is LQKENI. The CDR3 here is CASSPESGNYEQYF. CDR3 in DNA: TGTGCCAGCTCACCTGAATCAGGGAACTACGAGCAGTACTTC.

V usage is TRBV7-2 and J usage is TRBJ1-5; no clear D gene. Looked up from germline, CDR1 is SGHTA and CDR2 is FQGNSA. The CDR3 totals 14 residues. Deletions cut 1 base from V and 6 bases from J, with 10 bases between. CDR3 sequence: CASSLGAGVQPQHF. CDR3 DNA sequence: TGTGCCAGCAGCTTAGGGGCCGGGGTTCAGCCCCAGCATTTT.

The rearrangement links TRBV2 to TRBJ2-1; no firm D call. V lost 4 bases and J lost 1, with 14 bases in between. The germline V gene has CDR1 SNHLY and CDR2 FYNNEI. CDR3 length equals 16 residues. The CDR3 DNA is TGTGCCAGCAGTGCCTATGTTGGACGGTCCTACAATGAGCAGTTCTTC. As protein: CASSAYVGRSYNEQFF.

The table lists this clone with a count of one. CDR3 coding DNA: TGTGCCAGCAGCGCCCAGACAGGGAGCTCCTACGAGCAGTACTTC. Its protein is CASSAQTGSSYEQYF. The V call is TRBV9, the J call TRBJ2-7; 7 bases agree with TRBD1. Germline V gives CDR1 SGDLS, CDR2 YYNGEE. The CDR3 spans 15 residues. J was trimmed by 0 bases and V by 3 bases; bases with no gene match: 6.

V and J are TRBV30 and TRBJ2-7; weak D call: TRBD2 (5 bases). The V end lost 5 bases, the J end lost 5 bases, and 13 bases lay between the germline ends. The CDR3 consists of 12 residues. Germline assignment: CDR1 GTSNPN and CDR2 SVGIG (reference sequence). CDR3 coding DNA: TGTGCCTGGTTTTCGGGATCCCACGAGCAGTACTTC. Residues: CAWFSGSHEQYF.

This chain connects TRBV7-2 to TRBJ1-1, with no clear D. V was cut by 8 bases and J by 7 bases, with 20 bases left in between. Germline V gives CDR1 SGHTA, CDR2 FQGNSA. The CDR3 has 14 amino acids. The CDR3 region has the DNA TGTGCCAGCCGAACAACAGCGGTCCCCCATGAAGCTTTCTTT. Translating it yields CASRTTAVPHEAFF.

The genes are TRBV18 and TRBJ1-5; TRBD1 agrees at 7 bases. Germline V gene sequence: CDR1 KGHSH, CDR2 LQKENI. V was clipped by 3 bases and J by 4 bases; unmatched bases: 3. The CDR3 runs 14 residues. CDR3: CASSPSGGNQPQHF. In DNA, the CDR3 is TGTGCCAGCTCACCCTCAGGGGGTAATCAGCCCCAGCATTTT.

This clone was recorded once. The chain uses TRBV7-9 and TRBJ2-7; 9 nucleotides agree with TRBD1. CDR1 SEHNR and CDR2 FQNEAQ come from the germline V gene (reference sequence). V trimming: 3 bases; J trimming: 1 base; junction bases outside the gene matches: 7. The CDR3 contains 16 residues. CDR3 nucleotides: TGTGCCAGCAGCTTCGGGACAGGGCGATTATCCTACGAGCAGTACTTC. The encoded protein is CASSFGTGRLSYEQYF.